This T cell receptor beta chain came from a study of T-cell memory formation after mild COVID-19. One entry per CDR3 protein results from TCRdb running MiXCR on the 5' RACE reads. The repertoire has about 81,000 distinct CDR3 sequences, about 23% of them found once; the top ten carry 42%. CDR1 and CDR2 (germline): MDHEN, SYDVKM. This CDR3 has 13 residues. The germline V and J ends were trimmed by 5 bases and 10 bases, with 17 bases remaining between them. The TCR originated in a man aged 18 to 30 who had mild COVID-19 (a few samples of this study predate the infection). Cell type and time point are not known. Specimen: PBMCs or a T cell subset sorted from them (not recorded which). The V call is TRBV28, the J call TRBJ1-1; TRBD1 might be the D (5 bases). The CDR3 here is CASSTGHGLGAFF. The CDR3 DNA is TGTGCCAGCAGTACCGGACATGGCCTCGGAGCTTTCTTT.